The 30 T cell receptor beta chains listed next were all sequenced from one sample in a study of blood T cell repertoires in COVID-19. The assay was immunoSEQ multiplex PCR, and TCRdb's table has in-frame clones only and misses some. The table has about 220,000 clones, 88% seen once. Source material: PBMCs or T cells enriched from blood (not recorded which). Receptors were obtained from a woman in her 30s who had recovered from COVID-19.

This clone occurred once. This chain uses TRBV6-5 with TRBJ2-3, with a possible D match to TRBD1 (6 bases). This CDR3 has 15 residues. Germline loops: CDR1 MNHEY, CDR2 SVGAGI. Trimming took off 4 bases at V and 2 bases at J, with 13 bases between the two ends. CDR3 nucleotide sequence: TGTGCCAGCAGTTCGACAGGTAGACTCACAGATACGCAGTATTTT. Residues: CASSSTGRLTDTQYF.

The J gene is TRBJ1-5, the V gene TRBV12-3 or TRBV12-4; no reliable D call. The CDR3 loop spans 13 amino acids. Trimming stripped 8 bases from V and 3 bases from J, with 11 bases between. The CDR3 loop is CASASRNNQPQHF. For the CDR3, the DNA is TGTGCCAGCGCTTCGAGGAACAATCAGCCCCAGCATTTT.

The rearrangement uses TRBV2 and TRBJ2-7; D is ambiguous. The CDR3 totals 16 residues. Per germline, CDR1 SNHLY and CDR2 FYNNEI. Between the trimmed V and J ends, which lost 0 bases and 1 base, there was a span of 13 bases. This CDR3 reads CASSEASARTSYEQYF. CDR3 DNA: TGTGCCAGCAGTGAAGCCAGCGCCCGCACTTCCTACGAGCAGTACTTC.

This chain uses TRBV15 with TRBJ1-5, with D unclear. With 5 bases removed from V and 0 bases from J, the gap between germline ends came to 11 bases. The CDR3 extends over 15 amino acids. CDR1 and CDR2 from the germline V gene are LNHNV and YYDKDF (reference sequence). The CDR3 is CATSSGEDSNQPQHF. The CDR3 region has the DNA TGTGCCACCAGCTCCGGAGAAGATAGCAATCAGCCCCAGCATTTT. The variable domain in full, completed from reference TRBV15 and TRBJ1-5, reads DAMVIQNPRYQVTQFGKPVTLSCSQTLNHNVMYWYQQKSSQAPKLLFHYYDKDFNNEADTPDNFQSRRPNTSFCFLDIRSPGLGDTAMYLCATSSGEDSNQPQHFGDGTRLSIL.

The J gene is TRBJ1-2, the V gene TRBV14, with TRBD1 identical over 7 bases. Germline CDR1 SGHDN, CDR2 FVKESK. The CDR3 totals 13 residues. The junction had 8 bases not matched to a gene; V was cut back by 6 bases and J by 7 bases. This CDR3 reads CASSKDRRGGYTF. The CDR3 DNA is TGTGCCAGCAGTAAGGACAGGAGAGGTGGCTACACCTTC.

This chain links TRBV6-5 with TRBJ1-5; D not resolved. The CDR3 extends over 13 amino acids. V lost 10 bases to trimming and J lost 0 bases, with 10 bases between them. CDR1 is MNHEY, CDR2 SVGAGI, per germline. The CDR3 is CATAGNSNQPQHF. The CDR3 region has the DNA TGTGCCACCGCAGGTAATAGCAATCAGCCCCAGCATTTT.

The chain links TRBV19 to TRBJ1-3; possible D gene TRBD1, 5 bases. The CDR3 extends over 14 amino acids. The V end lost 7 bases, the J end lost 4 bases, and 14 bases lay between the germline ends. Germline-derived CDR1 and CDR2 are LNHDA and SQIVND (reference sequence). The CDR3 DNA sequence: TGTGCCAGTACCGACGTGGGACTCGGAAACACCATATATTTT. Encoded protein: CASTDVGLGNTIYF.

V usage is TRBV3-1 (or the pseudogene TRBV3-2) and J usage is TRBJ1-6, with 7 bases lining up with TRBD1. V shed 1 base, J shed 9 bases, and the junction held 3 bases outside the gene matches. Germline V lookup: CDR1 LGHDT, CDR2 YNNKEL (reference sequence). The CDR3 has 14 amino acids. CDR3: CASSQAQGTSPLHF. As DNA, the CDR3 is TGTGCCAGCAGCCAAGCACAGGGGACTTCACCCCTCCACTTT.

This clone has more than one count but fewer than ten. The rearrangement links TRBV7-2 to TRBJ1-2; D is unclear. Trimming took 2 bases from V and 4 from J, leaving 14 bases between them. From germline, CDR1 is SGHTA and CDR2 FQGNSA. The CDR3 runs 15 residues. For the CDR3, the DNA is TGTGCCAGCAGCTTATCTGCAGGACTCCTCTATGGCTACACCTTC. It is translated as CASSLSAGLLYGYTF.

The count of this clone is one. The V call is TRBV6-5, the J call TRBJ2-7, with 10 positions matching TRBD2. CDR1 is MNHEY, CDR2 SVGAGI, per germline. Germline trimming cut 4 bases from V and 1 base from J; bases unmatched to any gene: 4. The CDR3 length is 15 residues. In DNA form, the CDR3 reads TGTGCCAGCAGTTGGACTAGCGGATCGTCCTACGAGCAGTACTTC. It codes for CASSWTSGSSYEQYF.

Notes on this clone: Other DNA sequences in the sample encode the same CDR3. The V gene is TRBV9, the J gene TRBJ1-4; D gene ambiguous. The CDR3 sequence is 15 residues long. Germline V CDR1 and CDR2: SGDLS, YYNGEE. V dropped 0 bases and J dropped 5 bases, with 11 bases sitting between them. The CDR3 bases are TGTGCCAGCAGCGTAGGTGGGCGACGGAATGAAAAACTGTTTTTT. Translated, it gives CASSVGGRRNEKLFF. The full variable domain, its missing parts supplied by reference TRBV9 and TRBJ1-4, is DSGVTQTPKHLITATGQRVTLRCSPRSGDLSVYWYQQSLDQGLQFLIQYYNGEERAKGNILERFSAQQFPDLHSELNLSSLELGDSALYFCASSVGGRRNEKLFFGSGTQLSVL.

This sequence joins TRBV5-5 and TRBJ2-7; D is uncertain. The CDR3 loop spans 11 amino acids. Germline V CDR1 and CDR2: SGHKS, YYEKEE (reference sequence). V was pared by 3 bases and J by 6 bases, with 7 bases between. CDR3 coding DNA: TGTGCCAGCAGCTGGAGTAGCGAGCAGTACTTC. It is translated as CASSWSSEQYF.

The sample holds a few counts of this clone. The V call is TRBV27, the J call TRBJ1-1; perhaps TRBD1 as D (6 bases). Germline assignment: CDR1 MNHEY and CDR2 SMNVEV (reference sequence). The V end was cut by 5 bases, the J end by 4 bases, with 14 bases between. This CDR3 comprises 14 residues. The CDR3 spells CASSAQGFSTEAFF. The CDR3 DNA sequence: TGTGCCAGCAGTGCCCAGGGGTTTAGCACTGAAGCTTTCTTT.

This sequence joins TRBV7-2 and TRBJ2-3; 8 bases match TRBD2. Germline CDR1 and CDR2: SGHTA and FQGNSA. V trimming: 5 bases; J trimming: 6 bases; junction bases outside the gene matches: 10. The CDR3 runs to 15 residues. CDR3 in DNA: TGTGCCAGCAGCCCCCCTAGCGGGCCGCGGGATACGCAGTATTTT. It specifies CASSPPSGPRDTQYF.

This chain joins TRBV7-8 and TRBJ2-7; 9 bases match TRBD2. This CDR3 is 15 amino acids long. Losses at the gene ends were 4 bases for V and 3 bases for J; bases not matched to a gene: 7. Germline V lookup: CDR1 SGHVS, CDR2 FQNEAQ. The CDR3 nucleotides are TGTGCCAGCAGCTCTCGCGGGGGGGATTACTACGAGCAGTACTTC. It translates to CASSSRGGDYYEQYF.

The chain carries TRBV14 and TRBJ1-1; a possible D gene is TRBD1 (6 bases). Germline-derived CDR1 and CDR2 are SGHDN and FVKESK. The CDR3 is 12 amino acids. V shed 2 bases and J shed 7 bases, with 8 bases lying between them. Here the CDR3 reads CASSQNRVEAFF. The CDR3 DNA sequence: TGTGCCAGCAGCCAAAACAGGGTTGAAGCTTTCTTT.

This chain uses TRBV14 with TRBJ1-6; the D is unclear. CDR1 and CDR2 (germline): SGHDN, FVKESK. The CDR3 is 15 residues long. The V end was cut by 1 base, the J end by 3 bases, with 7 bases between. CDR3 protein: CASSQAVNYNSPLHF. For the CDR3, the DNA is TGTGCCAGCAGCCAAGCAGTGAACTATAATTCACCCCTCCACTTT.

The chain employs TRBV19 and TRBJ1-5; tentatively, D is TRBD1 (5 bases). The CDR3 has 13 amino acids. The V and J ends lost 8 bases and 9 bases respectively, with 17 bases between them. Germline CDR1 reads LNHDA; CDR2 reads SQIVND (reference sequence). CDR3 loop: CASGFQGKGPQHF. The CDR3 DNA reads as TGTGCCAGTGGGTTTCAGGGAAAGGGGCCCCAGCATTTT.

The CDR3 DNA reads TGCAGCGTTGTGGGAATTAGACAGGGGGACACCTTC. This translates into CSVVGIRQGDTF. The gene calls are TRBV29-1 and TRBJ1-2; TRBD1 matches 9 bases. Germline trimming cut 4 bases from V and 12 bases from J; bases unmatched to any gene: 9. Germline assignment: CDR1 SQVTM and CDR2 ANQGSEA. This CDR3 is 12 amino acids long.

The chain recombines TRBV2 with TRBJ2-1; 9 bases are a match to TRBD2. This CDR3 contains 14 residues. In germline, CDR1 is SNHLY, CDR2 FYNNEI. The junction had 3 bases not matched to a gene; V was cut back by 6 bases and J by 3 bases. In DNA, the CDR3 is TGTGCCAGCAGGAAAGCGGGGGGCTACAATGAGCAGTTCTTC. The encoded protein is CASRKAGGYNEQFF.

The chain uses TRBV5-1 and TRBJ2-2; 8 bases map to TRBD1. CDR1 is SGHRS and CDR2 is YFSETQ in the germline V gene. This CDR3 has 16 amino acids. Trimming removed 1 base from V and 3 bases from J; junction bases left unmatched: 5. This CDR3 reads CASSLQGTGYTGELFF. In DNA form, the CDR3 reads TGCGCCAGCAGCTTGCAAGGGACAGGATACACCGGGGAGCTGTTTTTT. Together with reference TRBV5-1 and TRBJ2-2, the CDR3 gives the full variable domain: KAGVTQTPRYLIKTRGQQVTLSCSPISGHRSVSWYQQTPGQGLQFLFEYFSETQRNKGNFPGRFSGRQFSNSRSEMNVSTLELGDSALYLCASSLQGTGYTGELFFGEGSRLTVL.

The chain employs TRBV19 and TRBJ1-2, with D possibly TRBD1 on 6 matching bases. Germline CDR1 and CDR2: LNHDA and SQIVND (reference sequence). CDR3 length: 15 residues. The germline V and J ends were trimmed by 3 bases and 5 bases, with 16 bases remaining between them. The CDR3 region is CASSIWTVAPYGYTF. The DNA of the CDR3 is TGTGCCAGTAGTATTTGGACAGTGGCCCCTTATGGCTACACCTTC.

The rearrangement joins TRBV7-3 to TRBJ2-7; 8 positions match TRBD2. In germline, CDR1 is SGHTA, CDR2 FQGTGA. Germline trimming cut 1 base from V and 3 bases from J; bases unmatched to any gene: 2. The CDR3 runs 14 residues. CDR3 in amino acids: CASSLNGGDYEQYF. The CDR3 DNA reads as TGTGCCAGCAGCTTAAACGGGGGGGACTACGAGCAGTACTTC.

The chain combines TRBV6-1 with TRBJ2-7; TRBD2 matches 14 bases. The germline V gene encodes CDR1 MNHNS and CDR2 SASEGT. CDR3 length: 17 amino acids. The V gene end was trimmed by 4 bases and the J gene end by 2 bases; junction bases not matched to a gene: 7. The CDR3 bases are TGTGCCAGCAGTGTCCGACTAGCGGGGGGGCCTACCTACGAGCAGTACTTC. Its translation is CASSVRLAGGPTYEQYF.

The CDR3 spells CASSFGGTEAFF. DNA for the CDR3: TGCGCCAGCAGCTTCGGGGGCACTGAAGCTTTCTTT. V is TRBV5-1 and J is TRBJ1-1, with a weak D call TRBD1 (5 bases). V lost 2 bases and J lost 4, with 6 bases in between. Germline V gene lookup returns CDR1 SGHRS and CDR2 YFSETQ. The CDR3 totals 12 residues.

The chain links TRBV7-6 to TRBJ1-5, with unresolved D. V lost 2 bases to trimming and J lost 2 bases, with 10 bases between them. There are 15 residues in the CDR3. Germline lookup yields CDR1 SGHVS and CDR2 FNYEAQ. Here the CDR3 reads CASSLYSGGNQPQHF. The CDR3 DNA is TGTGCCAGCAGCTTATATAGCGGAGGCAATCAGCCCCAGCATTTT.

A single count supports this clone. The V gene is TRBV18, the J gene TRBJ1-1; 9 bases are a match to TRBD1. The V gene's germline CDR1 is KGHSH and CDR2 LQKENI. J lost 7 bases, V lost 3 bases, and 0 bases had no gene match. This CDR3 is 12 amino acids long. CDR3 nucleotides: TGTGCCAGCTCACCGACAGGGGGTGAAGCTTTCTTT. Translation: CASSPTGGEAFF. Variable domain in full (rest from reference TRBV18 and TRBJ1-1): NAGVMQNPRHLVRRRGQEARLRCSPMKGHSHVYWYRQLPEEGLKFMVYLQKENIIDESGMPKERFSAEFPKEGPSILRIQQVVRGDSAAYFCASSPTGGEAFFGQGTRLTVV.

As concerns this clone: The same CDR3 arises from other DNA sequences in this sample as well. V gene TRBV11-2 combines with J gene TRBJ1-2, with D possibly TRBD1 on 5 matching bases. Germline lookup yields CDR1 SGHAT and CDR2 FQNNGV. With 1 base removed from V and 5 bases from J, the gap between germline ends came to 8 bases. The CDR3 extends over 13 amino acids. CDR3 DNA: TGTGCCAGCAGCTTAGGACAGACATATGGCTACACCTTC. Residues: CASSLGQTYGYTF.

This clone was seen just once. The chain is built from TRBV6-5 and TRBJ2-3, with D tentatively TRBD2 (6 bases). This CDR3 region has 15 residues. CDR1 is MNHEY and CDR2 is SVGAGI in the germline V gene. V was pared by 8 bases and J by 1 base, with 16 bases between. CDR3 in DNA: TGTGCCAGCGGCCGACTAGATTACGGCACAGATACGCAGTATTTT. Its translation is CASGRLDYGTDTQYF.

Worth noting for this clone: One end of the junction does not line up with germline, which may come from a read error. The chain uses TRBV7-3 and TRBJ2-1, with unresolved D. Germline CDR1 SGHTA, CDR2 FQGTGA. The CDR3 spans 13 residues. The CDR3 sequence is CASSSNSNNEQFF. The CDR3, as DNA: TGTGCCAGCAGCTCAAACTCCAACAATGAGCAGTTCTTC.